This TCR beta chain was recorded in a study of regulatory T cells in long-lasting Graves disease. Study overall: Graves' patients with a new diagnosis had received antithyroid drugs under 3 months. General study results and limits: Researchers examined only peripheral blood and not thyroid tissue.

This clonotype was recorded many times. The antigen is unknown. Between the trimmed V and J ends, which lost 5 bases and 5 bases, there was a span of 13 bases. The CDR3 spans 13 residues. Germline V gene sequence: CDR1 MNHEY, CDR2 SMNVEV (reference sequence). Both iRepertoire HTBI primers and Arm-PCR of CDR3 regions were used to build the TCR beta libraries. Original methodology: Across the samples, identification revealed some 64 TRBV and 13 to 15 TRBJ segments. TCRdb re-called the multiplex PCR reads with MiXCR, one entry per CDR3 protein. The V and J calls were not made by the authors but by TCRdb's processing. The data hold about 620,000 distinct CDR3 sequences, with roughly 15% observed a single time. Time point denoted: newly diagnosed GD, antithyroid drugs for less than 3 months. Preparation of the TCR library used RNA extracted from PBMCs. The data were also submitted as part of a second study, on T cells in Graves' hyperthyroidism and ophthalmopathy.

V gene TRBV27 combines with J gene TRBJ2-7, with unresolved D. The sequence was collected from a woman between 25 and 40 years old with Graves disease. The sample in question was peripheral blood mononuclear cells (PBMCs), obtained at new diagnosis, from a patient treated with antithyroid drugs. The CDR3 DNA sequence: TGTGCCAGCAGTAATCCGCCGACAAACGAGCAGTACTTC. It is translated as CASSNPPTNEQYF.